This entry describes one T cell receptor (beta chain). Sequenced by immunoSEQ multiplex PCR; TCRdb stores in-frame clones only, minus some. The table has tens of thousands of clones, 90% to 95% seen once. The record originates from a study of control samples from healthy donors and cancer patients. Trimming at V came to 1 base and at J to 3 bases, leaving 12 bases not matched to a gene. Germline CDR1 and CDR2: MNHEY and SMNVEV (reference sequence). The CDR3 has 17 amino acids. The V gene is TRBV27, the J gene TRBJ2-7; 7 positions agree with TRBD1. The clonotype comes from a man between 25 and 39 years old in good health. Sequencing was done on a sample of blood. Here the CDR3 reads CASSLLSFRQGLYEQYF. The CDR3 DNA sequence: TGTGCCAGCAGTTTATTGAGTTTTAGACAGGGTCTCTACGAGCAGTACTTC.